This TCR beta chain emerged from a study of CD8+CD57+ T cells in acquired aplastic anemia. Study-level findings and limits: Researchers report that fewer than 30 CD8+ CDR3 sequences appeared in both patients and controls.

Germline V gives CDR1 SGHTA, CDR2 FQGTGA. V gave up 2 bases and J gave up 7 bases, with 5 bases separating them. The CDR3 spans 11 residues. This clonotype occurred once. Its antigen is unidentified. Both TCR beta VDJ combination and CDR3 sequence profiling were carried out. Genomic DNA was the template for this profiling. From the reads, TCRdb called clonotypes with MiXCR, one entry per CDR3 protein. The sample records around 220,000 distinct CDR3 sequences, over 40% being singletons. Patients chosen for sequencing had shown CD8+CD57+ cell expansion by flow cytometry. No patient had been given any therapy when blood was sampled.

V usage is TRBV7-3 and J usage is TRBJ1-2; D remains unclear. Sample: sorted CD4+, CD8+, or CD8+CD57+ T cells (not recorded which) from PBMCs. The TCR originated in a human donor with aplastic anemia. CDR3 in DNA: TGTGCCAGCAGCTTAGAGCGTGGCTACACCTTC. It encodes CASSLERGYTF.